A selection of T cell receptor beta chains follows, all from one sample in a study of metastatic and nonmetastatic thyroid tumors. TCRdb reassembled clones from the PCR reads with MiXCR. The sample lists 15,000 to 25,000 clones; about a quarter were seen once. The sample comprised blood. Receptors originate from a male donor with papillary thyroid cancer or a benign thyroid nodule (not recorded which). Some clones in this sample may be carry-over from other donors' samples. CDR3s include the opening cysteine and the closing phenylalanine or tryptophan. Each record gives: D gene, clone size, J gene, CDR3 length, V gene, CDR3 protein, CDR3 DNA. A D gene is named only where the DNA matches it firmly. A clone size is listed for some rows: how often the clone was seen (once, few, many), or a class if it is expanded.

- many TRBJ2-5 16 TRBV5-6 CASSLGLAGAGETQYF TGTGCCAGCAGCTTAGGTTTGGCGGGGGCAGGAGAGACCCAGTACTTC
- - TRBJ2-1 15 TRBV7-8 CASSLDRSSYNEQFF TGTGCCAGCAGCTTAGACAGGAGCTCCTACAATGAGCAGTTCTTC
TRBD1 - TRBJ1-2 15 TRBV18 CASSPRDRASVGYTF TGTGCCAGCTCACCTCGGGACAGGGCGTCGGTTGGCTACACCTTC
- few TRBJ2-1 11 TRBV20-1 CSAGRGHEQFF TGCAGTGCTGGGCGGGGCCATGAGCAGTTCTTC
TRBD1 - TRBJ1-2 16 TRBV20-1 CSARVSGTGRIGGYTF TGCAGTGCTAGAGTTTCCGGGACAGGGAGGATAGGTGGCTACACCTTC
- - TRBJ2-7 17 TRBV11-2 CASSLDRVGALSYEQYF TGTGCCAGCAGCTTAGATCGGGTTGGGGCGCTGAGCTACGAGCAGTACTTC
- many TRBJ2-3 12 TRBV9 CASSVNQDTQYF TGTGCCAGCAGCGTAAACCAAGATACGCAGTATTTT
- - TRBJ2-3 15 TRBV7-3 CASSLTGEREDTQYF TGTGCCAGCAGCTTAACGGGAGAAAGAGAAGATACGCAGTATTTT
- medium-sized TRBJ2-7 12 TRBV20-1 CSAATDSYEQYF TGCAGCGCAGCGACGGACTCCTACGAGCAGTACTTC
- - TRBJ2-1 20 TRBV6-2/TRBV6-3 CASSYPYEAPTRGPHNEQFF TGTGCCAGCAGTTACCCATACGAAGCCCCGACGCGAGGGCCCCACAATGAGCAGTTCTTC
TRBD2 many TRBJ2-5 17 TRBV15 CATSRSLQLAGRETQYF TGTGCCACCAGCAGATCCCTCCAACTAGCGGGACGGGAGACCCAGTACTTC
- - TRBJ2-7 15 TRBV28 CASSYGIASVYEQYF TGTGCCAGTAGTTACGGGATAGCAAGCGTCTACGAGCAGTACTTC
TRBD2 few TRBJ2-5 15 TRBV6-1 CASSENPSGQETQYF TGTGCCAGCAGTGAAAACCCTAGCGGTCAAGAGACCCAGTACTTC
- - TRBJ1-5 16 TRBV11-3 CASSHLRGKVGQPQHF TGTGCCAGCAGCCACCTCAGGGGAAAGGTAGGTCAGCCCCAGCATTTT
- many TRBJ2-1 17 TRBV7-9 CASSPKTGRVRDNEQFF TGTGCCAGCAGCCCCAAAACTGGACGCGTTAGGGACAATGAGCAGTTCTTC
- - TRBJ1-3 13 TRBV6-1 CATVPASGNTIYF TGTGCCACGGTTCCGGCCTCTGGAAACACCATATATTTT
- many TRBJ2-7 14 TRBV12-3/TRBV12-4 CASSPSYGGDEQYF TGTGCCAGCAGCCCCTCCTACGGTGGTGACGAGCAGTACTTC
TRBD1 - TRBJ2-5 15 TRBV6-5 CASIHRGHVGETQYF TGTGCCAGCATACACAGGGGGCATGTAGGAGAGACCCAGTACTTC
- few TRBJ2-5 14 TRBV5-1 CASRLGAGEETQYF TGCGCCAGCAGACTGGGGGCAGGGGAGGAGACCCAGTACTTC
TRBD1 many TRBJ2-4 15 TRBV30 CAWSVPGTGGDIQYF TGTGCCTGGAGTGTACCCGGGACAGGGGGGGACATTCAGTACTTC
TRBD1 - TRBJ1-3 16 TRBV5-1 CASSHSGDSGGNTIYF TGCGCCAGCAGCCACTCGGGGGACAGTGGAGGGAACACCATATATTTT
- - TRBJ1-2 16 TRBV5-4 CASSLWARQSRNRYTF TGTGCCAGCAGCTTGTGGGCTAGACAGTCCAGGAATCGCTACACCTTC
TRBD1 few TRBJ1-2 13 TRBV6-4 CASSDRTGDGYTF TGTGCCAGCAGTGACAGGACAGGGGACGGCTACACCTTC
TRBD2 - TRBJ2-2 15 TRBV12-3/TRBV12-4 CASRLGLAGGGELFF TGTGCCAGCAGGCTAGGACTAGCGGGAGGCGGGGAGCTGTTTTTT
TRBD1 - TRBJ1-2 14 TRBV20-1 CSAITGTENYGYTF TGCAGTGCTATAACAGGGACAGAGAACTATGGCTACACCTTC
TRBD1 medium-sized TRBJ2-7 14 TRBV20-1 CSARGQGHSYEQYF TGCAGTGCTAGAGGACAGGGGCATTCCTACGAGCAGTACTTC
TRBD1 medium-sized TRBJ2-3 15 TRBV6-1 CASSGDRRSTDTQYF TGTGCCAGCAGTGGGGACAGGCGGAGCACAGATACGCAGTATTTT
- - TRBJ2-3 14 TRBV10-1 CASSESGRADTQYF TGCGCCAGCAGTGAATCGGGTAGGGCAGATACGCAGTATTTT
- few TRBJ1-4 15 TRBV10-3 CAISEFGLANEKLFF TGTGCCATCAGTGAGTTTGGGCTTGCTAATGAAAAACTGTTTTTT
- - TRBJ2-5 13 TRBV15 CATSRGTEETQYF TGTGCCACCAGCAGAGGGACAGAAGAGACCCAGTACTTC
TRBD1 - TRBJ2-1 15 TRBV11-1 CASSPGGQGVNEQFF TGTGCCAGCAGCCCAGGGGGACAGGGTGTTAATGAGCAGTTCTTC
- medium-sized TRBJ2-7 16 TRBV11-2 CASSLGSPRTTYEQYF TGTGCCAGCAGCTTAGGCAGTCCACGCACTACCTACGAGCAGTACTTC
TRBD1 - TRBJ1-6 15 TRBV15 CATSRTGTDNSPLHF TGTGCCACCAGCAGAACCGGGACAGACAATTCACCCCTCCACTTT
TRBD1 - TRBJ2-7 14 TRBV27 CASSLTGGLYEQYF TGTGCCAGCAGTTTGACAGGGGGCTTATACGAGCAGTACTTC
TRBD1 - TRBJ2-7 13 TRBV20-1 CSASPDRTEEQYF TGCAGTGCTAGTCCGGACAGGACTGAAGAGCAGTACTTC
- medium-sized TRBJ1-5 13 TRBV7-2 CASSLRGNQPQHF TGTGCCAGCAGCCTGAGGGGCAATCAGCCCCAGCATTTT
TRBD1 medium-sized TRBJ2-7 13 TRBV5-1 CASSLYRGAEQYF TGCGCCAGCAGCTTATACAGGGGAGCCGAGCAGTACTTC
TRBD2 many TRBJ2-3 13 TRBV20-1 CSARRGVVDTQYF TGCAGTGCTAGACGGGGGGTGGTAGATACGCAGTATTTT
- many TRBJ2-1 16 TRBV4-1 CASSQVDLISYNEQFF TGCGCCAGCAGCCAAGTGGACCTCATCTCGTACAATGAGCAGTTCTTC
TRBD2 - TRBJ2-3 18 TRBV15 CATAGGLAGGQGTDTQYF TGTGCCACCGCAGGGGGGTTAGCGGGGGGCCAAGGCACAGATACGCAGTATTTT
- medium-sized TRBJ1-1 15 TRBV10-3 CAISESEVIDTEAFF TGTGCCATCAGTGAGTCCGAGGTAATCGACACTGAAGCTTTCTTT
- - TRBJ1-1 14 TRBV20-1 CSARTEDMNTEDFF TGCAGTGCTAGGACGGAGGACATGAACACTGAAGATTTCTTT
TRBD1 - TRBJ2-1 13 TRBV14 CASSTRTGIEQFF TGTGCCAGCAGCACCCGGACAGGGATTGAGCAGTTCTTC
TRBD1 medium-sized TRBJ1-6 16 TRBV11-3 CASSQTGTGGDSPLHF TGTGCCAGCAGCCAGACCGGGACAGGGGGCGACTCACCCCTCCACTTT
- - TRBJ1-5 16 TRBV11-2 CASSLEGGGSNQPQHF TGTGCCAGCAGCTTAGAGGGTGGGGGCAGCAATCAGCCCCAGCATTTT
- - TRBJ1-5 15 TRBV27 CASRSGELSNQPQHF TGTGCCAGCAGATCAGGGGAGTTGAGCAATCAGCCCCAGCATTTT
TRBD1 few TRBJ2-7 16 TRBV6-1 CASSEALGQGTPEQYF TGTGCCAGCAGTGAAGCCCTCGGACAGGGAACTCCCGAGCAGTACTTC
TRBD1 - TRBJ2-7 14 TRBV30 CAWSRTGGGDEQYF TGTGCCTGGAGTCGGACAGGGGGAGGGGACGAGCAGTACTTC
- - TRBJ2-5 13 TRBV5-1 CAGSGTTQETQYF TGTGCCGGCTCCGGGACAACCCAAGAGACCCAGTACTTC
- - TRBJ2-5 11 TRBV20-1 CSASVGETQYF TGCAGTGCCAGTGTGGGGGAGACCCAGTACTTC
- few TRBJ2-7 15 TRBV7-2 CASTQMLGRTYEQYF TGTGCCAGCACCCAAATGTTGGGGCGTACCTACGAGCAGTACTTC
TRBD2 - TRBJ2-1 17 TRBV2 CASSVQREGRGYNEQFF TGTGCCAGCAGTGTCCAGCGGGAGGGCCGGGGGTACAATGAGCAGTTCTTC
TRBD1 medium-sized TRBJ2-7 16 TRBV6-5 CASSYQTGVYDYEQYF TGTGCCAGCAGTTACCAGACAGGGGTATACGACTACGAGCAGTACTTC
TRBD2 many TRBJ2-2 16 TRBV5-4 CASSHTSGRNTGELFF TGTGCCAGCAGTCACACTAGCGGGAGGAACACCGGGGAGCTGTTTTTT
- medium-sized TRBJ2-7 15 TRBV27 CASSLRRDLTDEQYF TGTGCCAGCAGTTTACGGCGGGACCTTACCGACGAGCAGTACTTC
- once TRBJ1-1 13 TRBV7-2 CASRPEGGSEAFF TGTGCCAGTAGACCCGAGGGGGGGTCTGAAGCTTTCTTT
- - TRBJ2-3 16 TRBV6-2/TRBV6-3 CASSYSIPSGADTQYF TGTGCCAGCAGTTACTCGATTCCGTCGGGGGCAGATACGCAGTATTTT